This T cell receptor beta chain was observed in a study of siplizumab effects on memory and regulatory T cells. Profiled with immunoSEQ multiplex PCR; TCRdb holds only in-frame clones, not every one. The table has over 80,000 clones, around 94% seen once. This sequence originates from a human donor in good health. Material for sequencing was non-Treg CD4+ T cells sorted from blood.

CDR3 region: CASSGRDRVETTGELFF. The CDR3 DNA sequence: TGTGCCAGCAGCGGAAGGGACAGGGTGGAGACTACCGGGGAGCTGTTTTTT. V and J are TRBV14 and TRBJ2-2; 9 positions match TRBD1. The ends lost 5 bases at V and 5 bases at J; junction bases unmatched: 12. From germline, CDR1 is SGHDN and CDR2 FVKESK. There are 17 residues in the CDR3.